This paragraph reports one T cell receptor (beta chain). The sample originates from a study of shared clonotypes between healthy human individuals. The method was immunoSEQ multiplex PCR; TCRdb's version includes in-frame clones alone and lacks a portion of them. The table includes a few million clones, about 92% detected once. CDR1 MDHEN and CDR2 SYDVKM come from the germline V gene. The CDR3 extends over 15 amino acids. V lost 6 bases, J lost 7 bases, and 21 bases lay in between. Recent vaccinations or acute infections were absent in the healthy HIV-negative adult donors. Nashville, Tennessee was home to all donors, who were Caucasian adults. Splitting the CD4+ cells yielded a CD45RA+ naive subset and a CD45RA-negative memory subset.

This TCR was recovered from a man aged 18 to 30 in good health. The chain joins TRBV28 to TRBJ1-2, with D possibly matching TRBD1 (5 bases). Sequenced input: naive CD4+ T cells sorted from blood. The subset here: CD45RA+ positively selected. CDR3 DNA: TGTGCCAGCAGCTTAATGGACCGGGACGGGGTTGGCTACACCTTC. Translated: CASSLMDRDGVGYTF.